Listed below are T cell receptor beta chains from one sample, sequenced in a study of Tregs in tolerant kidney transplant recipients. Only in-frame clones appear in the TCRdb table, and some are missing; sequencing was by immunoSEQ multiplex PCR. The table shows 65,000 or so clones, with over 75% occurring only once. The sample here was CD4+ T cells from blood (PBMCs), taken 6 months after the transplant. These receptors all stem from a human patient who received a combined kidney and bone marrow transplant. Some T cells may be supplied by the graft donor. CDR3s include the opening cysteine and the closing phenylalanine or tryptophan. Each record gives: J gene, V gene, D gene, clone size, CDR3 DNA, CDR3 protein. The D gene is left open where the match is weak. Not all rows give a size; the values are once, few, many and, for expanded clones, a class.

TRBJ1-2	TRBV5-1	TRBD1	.	TGCGCCAGCAGCTCCGGGACAGGGGACCACTATGGCTACACCTTC	CASSSGTGDHYGYTF
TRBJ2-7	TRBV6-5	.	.	TGTGCCAGCAGTTACAGTAGCTCCTACGAGCAGTACTTC	CASSYSSSYEQYF
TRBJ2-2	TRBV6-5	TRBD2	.	TGTGCCAGCAGTTATCTGGGGGGGGGAGGCGGGGAGCTGTTTTTT	CASSYLGGGGGELFF
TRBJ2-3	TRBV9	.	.	TGTGCCAGCAGCGTAGTCCCGTTCACAGATACGCAGTATTTT	CASSVVPFTDTQYF
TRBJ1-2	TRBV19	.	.	TGTGCCAGTAGTAGGGCAGGGTCCTATGGCTACACCTTC	CASSRAGSYGYTF
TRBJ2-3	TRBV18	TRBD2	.	TGTGCCAGCTCACCAAGTCCTAGCGCGGGGGGGCTCACAGATACGCAGTATTTT	CASSPSPSAGGLTDTQYF
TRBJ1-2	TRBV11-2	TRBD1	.	TGTGCCAGCAGCGTGGGACAGGTGATCTATGGCTACACCTTC	CASSVGQVIYGYTF
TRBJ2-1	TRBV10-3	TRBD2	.	TGTGCCATGACTAGCGGGACACCCAATGAGCAGTTCTTC	CAMTSGTPNEQFF
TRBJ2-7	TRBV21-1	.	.	TGTGCCAGCAGCAAAGGTTTGGCAGGGGGCAACTACGAGCAGTACTTC	CASSKGLAGGNYEQYF
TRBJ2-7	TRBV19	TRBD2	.	TGTGCCAGTATTGCGGGACTAGCGAACTCCTACGAGCAGTACTTC	CASIAGLANSYEQYF
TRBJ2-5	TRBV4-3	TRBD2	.	TGCGCCAGCAGCCAAGATTGGCGGACTAGCGGGGGGTTCCCCTCCGGGGAGACCCAGTACTTC	CASSQDWRTSGGFPSGETQYF
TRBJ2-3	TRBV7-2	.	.	TGTGCCAGCAGCTTAGTCGGCGGAATGAACACAGATACGCAGTATTTT	CASSLVGGMNTDTQYF
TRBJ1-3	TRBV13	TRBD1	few	TGTGCCAGCGGGGACAGCGGAAACACCATATATTTT	CASGDSGNTIYF
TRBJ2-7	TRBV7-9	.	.	TGTGCCAGACTGGAGGTCGCCTACGAGCAGTACTTC	CARLEVAYEQYF
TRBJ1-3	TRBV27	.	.	TGTGCCAGCAGTTTATCGTACAAGAAAGGAAACACCATATATTTT	CASSLSYKKGNTIYF
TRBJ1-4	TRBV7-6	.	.	TGTGCCAGCAGCCCGATGGGCAGGGGTAATGAAAAACTGTTTTTT	CASSPMGRGNEKLFF
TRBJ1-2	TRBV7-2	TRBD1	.	TGTGCCAGCAGCGCGCTACCGGGACAGGTTACAGCTAACTATGGCTACACCTTC	CASSALPGQVTANYGYTF